The 25 T cell receptor beta chains given below trace back to one sample, sequenced in a study of blood T cell repertoires in COVID-19. Data came from immunoSEQ multiplex PCR; TCRdb stores just in-frame clones and leaves some out. This sample has some 170,000 clones, with roughly 80% found just once. Sequencing was done on a sample of peripheral blood. The origin of the receptors is a man aged 55 to 70 with acute or convalescent COVID-19.

Comments on this clone: The junction departs from the called germline gene at one end, perhaps through a read error. The chain couples TRBV7-2 to TRBJ2-7; possibly TRBD1 for D (5 bases). This CDR3 comprises 15 residues. Looked up from germline, CDR1 is SGHTA and CDR2 is FQGNSA. The CDR3 nucleotides are TGTGCCAGCAGCTTAGTGAACAGGATTCACTACGGGCAGTACTTC. Protein: CASSLVNRIHYGQYF. The entire variable domain, with the rest obtained from reference TRBV7-2 and TRBJ2-7, is as follows: GAGVSQSPSNKVTEKGKDVELRCDPISGHTALYWYRQSLGQGLEFLIYFQGNSAPDKSGLPSDRFSAERTGGSVSTLTIQRTQQEDSAVYLCASSLVNRIHYGQYFGPGTRLTVT.

This chain joins TRBV19 and TRBJ2-1; D is unclear. V gave up 3 bases and J gave up 3 bases, with 9 bases separating them. The length of the CDR3 is 14 residues. Germline V gives CDR1 LNHDA, CDR2 SQIVND (reference sequence). As DNA, the CDR3 is TGTGCCAGTAGTATCGCCAGTCTCTACAATGAGCAGTTCTTC. This codes for CASSIASLYNEQFF.

The chain links TRBV9 to TRBJ1-3; the D is unclear. V was cut by 3 bases and J by 2 bases, with 12 bases left in between. The CDR3 loop spans 15 amino acids. In germline, CDR1 is SGDLS, CDR2 YYNGEE. CDR3 sequence: CASSARSRAGNTIYF. The CDR3 bases are TGTGCCAGCAGCGCCCGGTCCCGAGCTGGAAACACCATATATTTT.

This chain uses TRBV6-5 with TRBJ1-1; unclear D gene. Germline V CDR1 and CDR2: MNHEY, SVGAGI. The CDR3 runs 14 residues. The germline V and J ends were trimmed by 2 bases and 10 bases, with 17 bases remaining between them. CDR3 sequence (DNA): TGTGCCAGCAGTTACCAAACAGTCTCTTTAGTAGCTTTCTTT. Translating it yields CASSYQTVSLVAFF.

The V call is TRBV28, the J call TRBJ1-2, with 7 bases identical to TRBD1. The CDR3 is 13 amino acids. Per germline, CDR1 MDHEN and CDR2 SYDVKM. V lost 9 bases and J lost 4; bases outside the gene matches: 8. CDR3 sequence reads: CASSLGQAYGYTF. As DNA, the CDR3 is TGTGCCAGTTCTCTCGGACAGGCCTATGGCTACACCTTC.

J is TRBJ2-7 and V is TRBV5-6, with a possible D match to TRBD1 (6 bases). The V gene lost 2 bases and the J gene lost 0 bases, with 9 bases spanning the gap. From germline, CDR1 is SGHDT and CDR2 YYEEEE. The length of the CDR3 is 14 residues. The chain's CDR3 is CASSLGGNSYEQYF. The CDR3 bases are TGTGCCAGCAGCTTAGGGGGAAACTCCTACGAGCAGTACTTC.

The gene calls are TRBV10-3 and TRBJ1-2, with 8 nucleotides matching TRBD1. The germline V gene encodes CDR1 ENHRY and CDR2 SYGVKD. V lost 4 bases to trimming and J lost 0 bases; unmatched junction nucleotides: 1. The CDR3 length is 14 residues. The CDR3 loop is CAISVQGANYGYTF. CDR3 in DNA: TGTGCCATCAGTGTACAGGGGGCTAACTATGGCTACACCTTC.

The chain has TRBV7-2 and TRBJ2-7; no reliable D call. Germline CDR1 SGHTA, CDR2 FQGNSA. V lost 5 bases, J lost 3 bases, and 11 bases lay in between. The CDR3 is 13 residues long. CDR3 in DNA: TGTGCCAGCAGCCCACCCTCGGGCTACGAGCAGTACTTC. Protein sequence: CASSPPSGYEQYF.

The V call is TRBV7-3, the J call TRBJ1-1; D is possibly TRBD1 (6 bases). V lost 4 bases to trimming and J lost 7 bases, with 16 bases between them. The CDR3 is made up of 14 amino acids. Per germline, CDR1 SGHTA and CDR2 FQGTGA. CDR3 residues: CASSSTVQGSEAFF. In nucleotides, the CDR3 is TGTGCCAGCAGCTCAACCGTTCAGGGGAGTGAAGCTTTCTTT. Filled out from reference TRBV7-3 and TRBJ1-1, the complete variable domain reads GAGVSQTPSNKVTEKGKYVELRCDPISGHTALYWYRQSLGQGPEFLIYFQGTGAADDSGLPNDRFFAVRPEGSVSTLKIQRTERGDSAVYLCASSSTVQGSEAFFGQGTRLTVV.

Only a few counts were recorded for this clone. Additional DNA sequences in this sample encode the identical CDR3. The chain combines TRBV2 with TRBJ1-3; maybe TRBD1 (6 bases). CDR3 length equals 14 residues. Trimming removed 4 bases from V and 0 bases from J, with 7 bases in between. Per germline, CDR1 SNHLY and CDR2 FYNNEI. The CDR3 loop reads CASSGRGSGNTIYF. DNA of the CDR3: TGTGCCAGCAGTGGCAGGGGCTCTGGAAACACCATATATTTT.

The CDR3 loop reads CASRPQGAEGANVLTF. CDR3 DNA sequence: TGTGCCAGCAGGCCCCAGGGGGCAGAGGGGGCCAACGTCCTGACTTTC. V gene TRBV27 combines with J gene TRBJ2-6; 8 positions agree with TRBD1. Germline V CDR1 and CDR2: MNHEY, SMNVEV (reference sequence). The V segment lost 6 bases and the J segment 4 bases; nucleotides outside the gene matches: 8. The CDR3 covers 16 residues.

The chain employs TRBV10-3 and TRBJ1-1; 8 bases align to TRBD1. CDR1 is ENHRY and CDR2 is SYGVKD in the germline V gene. V lost 4 bases to trimming and J lost 4 bases; unmatched junction nucleotides: 5. This CDR3 is built from 14 residues. The CDR3 protein is CAISVDRVTTEAFF. CDR3 DNA sequence: TGTGCCATCAGTGTGGACAGGGTTACCACTGAAGCTTTCTTT.

This clone has only one observation. This chain links TRBV28 with TRBJ1-3; tentatively, D is TRBD1 (5 bases). This CDR3 has 14 amino acids. V dropped 7 bases and J dropped 7 bases, with 17 bases sitting between them. Looked up from germline, CDR1 is MDHEN and CDR2 is SYDVKM. CDR3 DNA sequence: TGTGCCAGCAATCCTCTGGGGGGAGGGAACACCATATATTTT. It translates to CASNPLGGGNTIYF.

V is TRBV6-5 and J is TRBJ1-2, with 9 bases matching TRBD1. CDR1 and CDR2 from the germline V gene are MNHEY and SVGAGI. The CDR3 sequence is 14 residues long. V trimming: 5 bases; J trimming: 7 bases; junction bases outside the gene matches: 8. The CDR3 sequence is CASSSQQGARGYTF. The CDR3 DNA sequence: TGTGCCAGCAGTAGCCAACAGGGGGCGCGTGGCTACACCTTC.

V usage is TRBV30 and J usage is TRBJ1-1, with D possibly TRBD1 on 6 matching bases. Germline V CDR1 and CDR2: GTSNPN, SVGIG (reference sequence). Trimming cost V 5 bases and J 1 base, with 17 bases left between them. The CDR3 consists of 15 residues. CDR3 in DNA: TGTGCCTGGGAGGAAAAGGGGGTCCGGAACACTGAAGCTTTCTTT. Amino acids: CAWEEKGVRNTEAFF. Supplemented by reference TRBV30 and TRBJ1-1, the full variable domain reads SQTIHQWPATLVQPVGSPLSLECTVEGTSNPNLYWYRQAAGRGLQLLFYSVGIGQISSEVPQNLSASRPQDRQFILSSKKLLLSDSGFYLCAWEEKGVRNTEAFFGQGTRLTVV.

The chain recombines TRBV11-2 with TRBJ2-3, with 8 bases fitting TRBD2. Germline-derived CDR1 and CDR2 are SGHAT and FQNNGV. This CDR3 is 15 amino acids long. Trimming took 1 base from V and 4 from J; bases not matched to a gene: 4. CDR3 DNA: TGTGCCAGCAGCTTAGTGGCGGGGGGCTCAGATACGCAGTATTTT. Translation: CASSLVAGGSDTQYF.

This chain links TRBV9 with TRBJ2-1, with 7 bases identical to TRBD2. CDR3 length: 14 residues. Looked up from germline, CDR1 is SGDLS and CDR2 is YYNGEE. The junction had 10 bases not matched to a gene; V was cut back by 3 bases and J by 10 bases. The CDR3 nucleotides are TGTGCCAGCAGCGATGGAACCGGGAGGACCGAGCAGTTCTTC. This encodes CASSDGTGRTEQFF.

This clone was detected only once. V usage is TRBV5-4 and J usage is TRBJ1-2; 7 bases are shared with TRBD1. After removal of 1 base from V and 1 base from J, the junction contained 4 bases not matched to a gene. The CDR3 is 15 residues long. CDR1 SGHNT and CDR2 YYREEE come from the germline V gene (reference sequence). The CDR3 DNA follows: TGTGCCAGCAGCTTGTTAGGGGGCCTTAACTATGGCTACACCTTC. Translating gives CASSLLGGLNYGYTF. The entire variable domain, with the rest obtained from reference TRBV5-4 and TRBJ1-2, is as follows: ETGVTQSPTHLIKTRGQQVTLRCSSQSGHNTVSWYQQALGQGPQFIFQYYREEENGRGNFPPRFSGLQFPNYSSELNVNALELDDSALYLCASSLLGGLNYGYTFGSGTRLTVV.

V and J are TRBV7-6 and TRBJ2-2, with 9 bases matching TRBD1. The CDR3 is 16 residues long. The ends lost 1 base at V and 3 bases at J; junction bases unmatched: 3. CDR1 SGHVS and CDR2 FNYEAQ come from the germline V gene. The CDR3 DNA sequence: TGTGCCAGCAGCTTAGATGACAGGGGGTACACCGGGGAGCTGTTTTTT. Translated, it gives CASSLDDRGYTGELFF.

The V gene is TRBV7-8, the J gene TRBJ2-2; D perhaps matches TRBD1 (6 bases). The CDR3 length is 15 residues. CDR1 and CDR2 from the germline V gene are SGHVS and FQNEAQ. Trimming shortened V by 4 bases and J by 0 bases, and 9 bases separated the two germline ends. CDR3 bases: TGTGCCAGCAGCTGGGACACCCCGAACACCGGGGAGCTGTTTTTT. Protein product: CASSWDTPNTGELFF.

This chain connects TRBV6-5 to TRBJ2-5; D might be TRBD2 (5 bases). The germline V and J ends were trimmed by 7 bases and 6 bases, with 12 bases remaining between them. The CDR3 is 12 amino acids. Looked up from germline, CDR1 is MNHEY and CDR2 is SVGAGI. DNA of the CDR3: TGTGCCAGCAACCGGCCTAGCCAGACCCAGTACTTC. It encodes CASNRPSQTQYF.

The chain uses TRBV3-1 (or the pseudogene TRBV3-2) and TRBJ1-2; D gene unclear. Trimming took off 2 bases at V and 2 bases at J, with 6 bases between the two ends. CDR3 length: 13 amino acids. Looked up from germline, CDR1 is LGHDT and CDR2 is YNNKEL (reference sequence). Here the CDR3 reads CASSQQVNYGYTF. The CDR3 DNA follows: TGTGCCAGCAGCCAACAGGTAAACTATGGCTACACCTTC.

The chain is built from TRBV9 and TRBJ2-7; possible D gene TRBD2, 6 bases. Germline CDR1 SGDLS, CDR2 YYNGEE. Trimming pared 4 bases from V and 2 bases from J, leaving 16 bases between. The CDR3 spans 15 residues. The CDR3 DNA reads as TGTGCCAGCAGCCCCCGAGGCGGGGATACCTACGAGCAGTACTTC. Translation: CASSPRGGDTYEQYF.

CDR3 bases: TGCGCCAGCAGCTTAAGTCCAGGGGGCGGCTATGGCTACACCTTC. Translation: CASSLSPGGGYGYTF. The chain recombines TRBV5-1 with TRBJ1-2, with TRBD1 identical over 8 bases. The CDR3 covers 15 residues. Germline V gene sequence: CDR1 SGHRS, CDR2 YFSETQ. Unmatched junction bases numbered 7, after V lost 2 bases and J lost 4 bases.

Worth noting for this clone: One end of the junction varies from germline; a read error may be responsible. The chain has TRBV24-1 and TRBJ1-1, with 8 bases that match TRBD1. The germline V gene has CDR1 KGHDR and CDR2 SFDVKD. The CDR3 is 15 amino acids. CDR3 residues: CATRDSGGGRTEAFF. The CDR3 DNA is TGTGCCACCAGAGATTCAGGGGGCGGGCGCACTGAAGCTTTCTTT.